The sequence of this TCR beta chain was determined in a study of T cell responses to AZD1222 COVID-19 vaccine. V shed 11 bases, J shed 4 bases, and the junction held 15 bases outside the gene matches. This CDR3 is 16 amino acids long. From germline, CDR1 is SEHNR and CDR2 FQNEAQ (reference sequence). Study-wide points: In a largely white British group with more females than males, clonal diversity was possibly underestimated. Repertoires in all cases were sampled only once the peak T cell response had passed. CD4 TCRs covered the whole spike, strongest at regions 160-218 and 743-854.

Libraries were prepared by immunoSEQ multiplex PCR; TCRdb keeps only in-frame clonotypes and omits some of them. Here the sample spans 150,000 to 180,000 clones, 90% being singletons. Pooling was applied to second doses at about 4 or about 12 weeks. Worth noting for this clone: Its matching antigen is unknown.

Sequenced here: peripheral blood, sampled 28 days after the second AZD1222 dose. The clonotype comes from an adult who received the AZD1222 COVID-19 vaccine. The chain employs TRBV7-9 and TRBJ2-3; 10 bases agree with TRBD2. The CDR3: CAAQRSGGADADTQYF. The DNA for the CDR3 is TGTGCCGCCCAGAGGAGCGGGGGGGCAGATGCAGATACGCAGTATTTT.